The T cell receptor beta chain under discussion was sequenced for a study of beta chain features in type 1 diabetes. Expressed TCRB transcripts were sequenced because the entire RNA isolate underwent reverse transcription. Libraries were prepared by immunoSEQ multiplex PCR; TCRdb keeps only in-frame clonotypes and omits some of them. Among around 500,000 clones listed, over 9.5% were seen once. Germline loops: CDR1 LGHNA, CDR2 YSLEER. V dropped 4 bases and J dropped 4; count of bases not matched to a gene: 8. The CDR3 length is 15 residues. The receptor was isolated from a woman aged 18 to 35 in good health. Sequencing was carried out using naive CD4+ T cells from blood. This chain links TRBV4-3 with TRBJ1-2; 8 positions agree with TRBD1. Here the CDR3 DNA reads TGCGCCAGCAGCCCAGGGACAGGAGGCGGCTATGGCTACACCTTC. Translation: CASSPGTGGGYGYTF.